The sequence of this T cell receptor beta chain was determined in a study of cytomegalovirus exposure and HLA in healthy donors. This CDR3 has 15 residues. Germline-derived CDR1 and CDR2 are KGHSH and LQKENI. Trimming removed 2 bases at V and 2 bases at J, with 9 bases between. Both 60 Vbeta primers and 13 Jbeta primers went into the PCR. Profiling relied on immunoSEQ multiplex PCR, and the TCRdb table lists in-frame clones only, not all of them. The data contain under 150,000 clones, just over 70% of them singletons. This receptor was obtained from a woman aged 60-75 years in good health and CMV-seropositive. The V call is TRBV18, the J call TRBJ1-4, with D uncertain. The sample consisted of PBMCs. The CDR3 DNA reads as TGTGCCAGCTCACCAGGGCAGAACACTAATGAAAAACTGTTTTTT. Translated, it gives CASSPGQNTNEKLFF.